This T cell receptor beta chain was captured in a study of cytomegalovirus exposure and HLA in healthy donors. Study observations and caveats: It was reportedly the case that the classifier diagnosed cytomegalovirus status with high specificity and sensitivity.

The germline CDR1 and CDR2 sequences are LNHDA and SQIVND (reference sequence). Trimming removed 1 base at V and 6 bases at J, with 13 bases between. The CDR3 covers 15 residues. As concerns this clone: Its antigen is unknown.

PCR primers comprised 60 Vbeta and 13 Jbeta primers. The protocol was immunoSEQ multiplex PCR, while the TCRdb copy is restricted to in-frame clones and leaves out a portion. Among 130,000 to 150,000 clones listed, roughly 80% were seen once. The sequencing input was PBMCs. The chain recombines TRBV19 with TRBJ2-1, with TRBD1 as a possible D gene (6 bases). The receptor's source is a woman aged 25 to 39 in good health and CMV-seronegative. Written as DNA, the CDR3 is TGTGCCAGTAGTATAGGCGCCGGACAGCCCAATGAGCAGTTCTTC. Translating gives CASSIGAGQPNEQFF.